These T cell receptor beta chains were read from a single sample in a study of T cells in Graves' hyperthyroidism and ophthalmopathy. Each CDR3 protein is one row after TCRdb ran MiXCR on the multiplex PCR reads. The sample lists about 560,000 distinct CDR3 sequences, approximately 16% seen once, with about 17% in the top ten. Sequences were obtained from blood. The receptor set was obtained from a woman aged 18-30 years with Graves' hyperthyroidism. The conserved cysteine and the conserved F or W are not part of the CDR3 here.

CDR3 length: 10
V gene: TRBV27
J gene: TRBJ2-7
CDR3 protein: ASSPRGGEQY

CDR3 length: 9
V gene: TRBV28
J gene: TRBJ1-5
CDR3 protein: ASSKDQPQH

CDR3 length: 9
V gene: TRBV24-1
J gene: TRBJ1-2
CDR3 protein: ATSGNYGYT

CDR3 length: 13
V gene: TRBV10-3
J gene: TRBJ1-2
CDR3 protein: AITSTGQGHYGYT

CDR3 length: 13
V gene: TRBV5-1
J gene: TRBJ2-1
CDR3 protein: ASSFEGRSYNEQF

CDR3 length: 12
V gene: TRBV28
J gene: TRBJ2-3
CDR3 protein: ASSPRLNADTQY

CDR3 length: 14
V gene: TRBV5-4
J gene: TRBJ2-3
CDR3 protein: ASSFKGTRSTDTQY

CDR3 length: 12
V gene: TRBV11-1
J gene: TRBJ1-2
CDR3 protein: ASSPGRENYGYT

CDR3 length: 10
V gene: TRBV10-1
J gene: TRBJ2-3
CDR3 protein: ASSDSADTQY

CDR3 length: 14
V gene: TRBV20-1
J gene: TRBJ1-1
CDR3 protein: SAPDRTGNMNTEAF

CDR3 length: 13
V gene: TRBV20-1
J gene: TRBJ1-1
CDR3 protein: SARGYSDRAGRAF

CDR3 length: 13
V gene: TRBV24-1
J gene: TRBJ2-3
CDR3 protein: ATSDLQSSGDTQY

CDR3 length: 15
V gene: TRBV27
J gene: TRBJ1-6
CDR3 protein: ASSHSTGGSYNSPLH

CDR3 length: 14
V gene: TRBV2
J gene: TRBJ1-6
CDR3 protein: ASSEAGQGARSPLH

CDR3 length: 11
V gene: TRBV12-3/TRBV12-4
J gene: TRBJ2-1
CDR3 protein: ASSLGTSGEQF

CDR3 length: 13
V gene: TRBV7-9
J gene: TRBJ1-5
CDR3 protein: ASSLGSGGNQPQH

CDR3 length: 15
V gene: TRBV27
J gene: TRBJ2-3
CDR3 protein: ASSLYSTSGSFNTQY

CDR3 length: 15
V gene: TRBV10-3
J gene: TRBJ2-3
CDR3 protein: AISESGLAGGLDTQY

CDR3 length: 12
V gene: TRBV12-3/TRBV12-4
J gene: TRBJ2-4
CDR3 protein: ASSLTRGKNIQY

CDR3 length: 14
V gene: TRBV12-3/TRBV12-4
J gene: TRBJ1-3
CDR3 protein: ASSLPDGDSGNTIY

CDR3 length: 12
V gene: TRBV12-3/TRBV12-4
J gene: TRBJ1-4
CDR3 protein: ASSFLGTGEKLF

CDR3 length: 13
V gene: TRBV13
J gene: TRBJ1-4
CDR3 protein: ASSLGLATNEKLF

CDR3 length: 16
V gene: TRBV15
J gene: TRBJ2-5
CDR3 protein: ATSRSSSGTGGPETQY

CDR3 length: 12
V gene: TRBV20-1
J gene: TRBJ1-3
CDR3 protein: SARGTGLGNTTY

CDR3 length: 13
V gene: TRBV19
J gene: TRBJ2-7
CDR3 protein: ASSSAAGVTNEQY

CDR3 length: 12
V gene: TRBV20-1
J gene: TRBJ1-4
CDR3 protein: SVAPQGNNEKLF

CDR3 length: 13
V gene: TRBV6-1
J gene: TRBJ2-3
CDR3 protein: ASSEQGQGTDTQY

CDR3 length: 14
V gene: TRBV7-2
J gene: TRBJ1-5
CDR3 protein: ASSLRTGLNNQPQH

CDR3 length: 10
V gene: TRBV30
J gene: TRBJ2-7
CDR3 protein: AWSVSAYEQY

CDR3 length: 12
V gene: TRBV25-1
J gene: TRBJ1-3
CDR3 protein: ASVDRGAGNTIY

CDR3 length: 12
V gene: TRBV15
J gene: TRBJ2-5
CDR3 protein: ATNRRGGEETQY

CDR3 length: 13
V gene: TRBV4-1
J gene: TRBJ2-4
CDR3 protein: ASSQTGQNKNIQY

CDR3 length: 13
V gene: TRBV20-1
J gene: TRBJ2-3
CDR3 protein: SARGPGLNTDTQY

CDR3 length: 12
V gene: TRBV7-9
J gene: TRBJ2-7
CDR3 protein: ASSLGLAYGEQY

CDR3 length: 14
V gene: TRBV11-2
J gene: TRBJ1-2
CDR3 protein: ASSPTGTGANYGYT

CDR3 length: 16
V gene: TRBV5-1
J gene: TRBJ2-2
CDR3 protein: ASSLAGFSGRRTGELF

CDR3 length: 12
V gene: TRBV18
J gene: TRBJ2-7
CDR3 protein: ASSTQGSQGEQY